This T cell receptor (beta chain) stems from a study of Graves' ophthalmopathy and Graves' hyperthyroidism. The study's findings and limits: Using a 13-signature model, the authors split ophthalmopathy from stable hyperthyroidism, with about 90% sensitivity and approximately 80% specificity.

Of note for this clonotype: Its antigen is as yet unknown.

Per the germline V gene, CDR1 is PRHDT and CDR2 is FYEKMQ (reference sequence). The CDR3 loop spans 18 amino acids. Trimming pared 4 bases from V and 0 bases from J, leaving 19 bases between. The authors amplified TCR beta CDR3 regions from RNA transcripts. In the first round, RT-PCR was carried out with HTBI primers, and a multiplex PCR formed the second round. TCRdb reanalysed the multiplex PCR reads using MiXCR and keeps one entry per CDR3 protein. The table records over 500,000 distinct CDR3 sequences, about 20% of them present only once. This sequence originates from a woman aged 18-29 years with stable Graves' hyperthyroidism. Some clones in this sample may be carry-over from other donors' samples. Source material: peripheral blood. This sequence joins TRBV13 and TRBJ1-5; D gene unclear. CDR3 protein: CASSSRLGGGSSNQPQHF. The CDR3 DNA sequence: TGTGCCAGCAGCTCCCGATTAGGTGGTGGTTCTAGCAATCAGCCCCAGCATTTT.